Sequencing of this T cell receptor beta chain was carried out in a study of shared clonotypes between healthy human individuals. Overall study results and limits: Donor scarcity curtailed the genetic and exposure-history diversity represented herein. Rarefaction exposed incomplete sorted-subset sequencing despite large depth.

Regarding this clone: Its antigen is still unknown.

Once extracted for a subset, genomic DNA was divided evenly among several immunoSEQ plates. Data came from immunoSEQ multiplex PCR; TCRdb stores just in-frame clones and leaves some out. Seen here are around 2.5 million clones, 80% to 95% observed once, and the top ten hold 0.36%. The germline CDR1 and CDR2 sequences are SGHRS and YFSETQ. Trimming pared 2 bases from V and 3 bases from J, leaving 16 bases between. The CDR3 has 16 residues. The TCR originated in a man aged 18 to 29 in good health. Some clones in this sample may be carry-over from other donors' samples. The V gene is TRBV5-1, the J gene TRBJ2-3, with D perhaps TRBD1 or TRBD2 (6 bases each). Specimen: naive CD4+ T cells from PBMCs. Subset defined: CD45RA+ positively selected. The CDR3 loop is CASSLIPQGGTDTQYF. The CDR3 region has the DNA TGCGCCAGCAGCTTAATTCCTCAAGGGGGGACAGATACGCAGTATTTT.